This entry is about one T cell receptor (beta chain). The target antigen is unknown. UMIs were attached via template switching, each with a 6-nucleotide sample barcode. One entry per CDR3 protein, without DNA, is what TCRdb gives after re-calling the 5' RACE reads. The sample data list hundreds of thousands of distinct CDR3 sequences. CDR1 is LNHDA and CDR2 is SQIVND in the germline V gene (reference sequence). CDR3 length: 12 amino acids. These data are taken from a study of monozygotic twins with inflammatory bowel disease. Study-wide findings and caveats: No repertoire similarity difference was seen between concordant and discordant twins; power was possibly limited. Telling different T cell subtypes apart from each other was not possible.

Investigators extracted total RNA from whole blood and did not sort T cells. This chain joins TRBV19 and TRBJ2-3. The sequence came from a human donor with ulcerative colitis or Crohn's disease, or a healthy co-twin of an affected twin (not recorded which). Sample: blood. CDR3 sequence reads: CASSIPADTQYF. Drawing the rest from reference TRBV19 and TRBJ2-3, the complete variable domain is DGGITQSPKYLFRKEGQNVTLSCEQNLNHDAMYWYRQDPGQGLRLIYYSQIVNDFQKGDIAEGYSVSREKKESFPLTVTSAQKNPTAFYLCASSIPADTQYFGPGTRLTVL.